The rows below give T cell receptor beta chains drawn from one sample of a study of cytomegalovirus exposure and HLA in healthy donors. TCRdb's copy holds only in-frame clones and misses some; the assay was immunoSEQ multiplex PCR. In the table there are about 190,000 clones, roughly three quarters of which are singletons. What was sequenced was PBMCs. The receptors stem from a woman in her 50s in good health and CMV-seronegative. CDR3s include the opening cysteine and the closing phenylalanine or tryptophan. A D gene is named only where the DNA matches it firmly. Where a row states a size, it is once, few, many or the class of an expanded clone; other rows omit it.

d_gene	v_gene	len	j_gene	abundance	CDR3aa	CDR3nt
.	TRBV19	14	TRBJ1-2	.	CASSYTGLGYGYTF	TGTGCCAGTAGTTACACAGGGTTGGGGTATGGCTACACCTTC
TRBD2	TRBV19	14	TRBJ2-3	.	CASSSRGGGDTQYF	TGTGCCAGTAGTAGTCGGGGGGGAGGAGATACGCAGTATTTT
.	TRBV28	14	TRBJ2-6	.	CATGVQAGANVLTF	TGTGCCACAGGGGTCCAAGCTGGGGCCAACGTCCTGACTTTC
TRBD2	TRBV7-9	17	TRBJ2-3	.	CASSRRLAGGSTDTQYF	TGTGCCAGCAGCCGCAGACTAGCGGGGGGATCCACAGATACGCAGTATTTT
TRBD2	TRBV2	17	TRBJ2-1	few	CASSAPRLAVSYNEQFF	TGTGCCAGCAGTGCGCCCCGACTAGCGGTATCCTACAATGAGCAGTTCTTC
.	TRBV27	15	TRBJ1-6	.	CASRGAGAGDSPLHF	TGTGCCAGCAGGGGGGCGGGGGCCGGTGATTCACCCCTCCACTTT
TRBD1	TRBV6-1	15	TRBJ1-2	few	CASSQPGTGSNGYTF	TGTGCCAGCAGTCAGCCAGGGACAGGGTCTAATGGCTACACCTTC
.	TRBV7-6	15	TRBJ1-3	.	CASSLLRVSGNTIYF	TGTGCCAGCAGCTTATTACGGGTCTCTGGAAACACCATATATTTT
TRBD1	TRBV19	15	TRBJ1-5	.	CASRRDRGDNQPQHF	TGTGCCAGTAGGAGGGACAGGGGTGACAATCAGCCCCAGCATTTT
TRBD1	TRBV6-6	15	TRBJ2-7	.	CASSGTGGGDYEQYF	TGTGCCAGCAGTGGGACAGGGGGTGGAGACTACGAGCAGTACTTC
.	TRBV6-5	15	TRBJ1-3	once	CASTRGPSSGNTIYF	TGTGCCAGCACAAGAGGGCCTTCATCTGGAAACACCATATATTTT
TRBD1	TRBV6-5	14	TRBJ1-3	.	CASISAGGSNTIYF	TGTGCCAGCATCTCAGCAGGGGGTAGTAACACCATATATTTT
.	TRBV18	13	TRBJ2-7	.	CASSPSRTGEQYF	TGTGCCAGCTCACCTTCTAGGACGGGGGAGCAGTACTTC
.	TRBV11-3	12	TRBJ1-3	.	CASSLGGDTIYF	TGTGCCAGCAGCTTAGGCGGGGACACCATATATTTT
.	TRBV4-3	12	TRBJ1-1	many	CASSQGGGRAFF	TGCGCCAGCAGCCAAGGTGGAGGGAGAGCTTTCTTT
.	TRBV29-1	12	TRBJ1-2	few	CSGGDFVGGYTF	TGCAGCGGGGGGGACTTCGTAGGGGGCTACACCTTC
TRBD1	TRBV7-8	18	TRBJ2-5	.	CASGGGTGSALPQETQYF	TGTGCCAGCGGAGGGGGGACAGGGTCCGCCCTACCTCAAGAGACCCAGTACTTC
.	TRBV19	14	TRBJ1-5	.	CASSSGGMSQPQHF	TGTGCCAGTAGTTCTGGGGGGATGAGTCAGCCCCAGCATTTT
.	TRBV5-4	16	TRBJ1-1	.	CASSLDRVRTHTEAFF	TGTGCCAGCAGCTTGGACAGGGTCCGGACCCACACTGAAGCTTTCTTT
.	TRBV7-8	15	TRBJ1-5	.	CASSSRENSNQPQHF	TGTGCCAGCAGCTCCCGGGAAAATAGCAATCAGCCCCAGCATTTT
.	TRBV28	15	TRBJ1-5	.	CASSLTGRGNQPQHF	TGTGCCAGCAGTTTAACAGGGAGAGGCAATCAGCCCCAGCATTTT
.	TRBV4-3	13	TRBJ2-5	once	CASSQDFQETQYF	TGCGCCAGCAGCCAAGACTTCCAAGAGACCCAGTACTTC
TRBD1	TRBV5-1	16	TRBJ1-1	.	CASSLAGQGLNTEAFF	TGCGCCAGCAGCTTGGCGGGACAGGGGCTGAACACTGAAGCTTTCTTT
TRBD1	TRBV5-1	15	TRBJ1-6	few	CASSPRDRSNSPLHF	TGCGCCAGCAGCCCGAGGGACAGGTCTAATTCACCCCTCCACTTT
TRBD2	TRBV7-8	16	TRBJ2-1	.	CASSLGRLAIYNEQFF	TGTGCCAGCAGCTTAGGAAGACTAGCGATCTACAATGAGCAGTTCTTC
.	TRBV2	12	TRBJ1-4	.	CASSQINEKLFF	TGTGCCAGCAGCCAGATTAATGAAAAACTGTTTTTT
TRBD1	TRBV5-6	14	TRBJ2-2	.	CASRRDRTAGELFF	TGTGCCAGCAGAAGGGACAGAACGGCCGGGGAGCTGTTTTTT
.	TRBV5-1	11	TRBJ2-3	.	CASSFLDTQYF	TGCGCCAGCAGCTTCCTGGATACGCAGTATTTT
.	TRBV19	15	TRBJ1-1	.	CASSIFPGDKREAFF	TGTGCCAGTAGTATATTTCCCGGGGACAAGAGGGAAGCTTTCTTT
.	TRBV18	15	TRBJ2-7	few	CASSPPNQGHYEQYF	TGTGCCAGCTCACCACCTAATCAGGGACACTACGAGCAGTACTTC
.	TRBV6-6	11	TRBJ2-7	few	CASSRLYEQYF	TGTGCCAGCAGTAGACTATACGAGCAGTACTTC
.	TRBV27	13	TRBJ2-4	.	CASSLSSKNIQYF	TGTGCCAGCAGTTTGAGTAGCAAAAACATTCAGTACTTC
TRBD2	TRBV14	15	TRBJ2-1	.	CASSLLAGPYNEQFF	TGTGCCAGCAGCCTACTAGCGGGGCCTTACAATGAGCAGTTCTTC
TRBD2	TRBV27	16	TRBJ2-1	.	CASSPRGLAVYNEQFF	TGTGCCAGCAGTCCAAGGGGACTAGCGGTCTACAATGAGCAGTTCTTC
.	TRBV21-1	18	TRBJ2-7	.	CASSKEGGPSGGSGEQYF	TGTGCCAGCAGCAAAGAAGGCGGGCCTAGCGGGGGGTCGGGGGAGCAGTACTTC
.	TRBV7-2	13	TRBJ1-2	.	CASSLATNYGYTF	TGTGCCAGCAGCTTAGCTACAAATTATGGCTACACCTTC
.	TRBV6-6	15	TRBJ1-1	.	CASSYSGRSNTEAFF	TGTGCCAGCAGTTACTCGGGCAGATCAAACACTGAAGCTTTCTTT
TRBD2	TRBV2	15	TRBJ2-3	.	CASTEDGGRANTQYF	TGTGCCAGCACCGAGGACGGCGGGAGGGCCAATACGCAGTATTTT
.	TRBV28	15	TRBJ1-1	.	CASSSRDTFRTEAFF	TGTGCCAGCAGCTCCCGGGACACCTTTAGGACTGAAGCTTTCTTT
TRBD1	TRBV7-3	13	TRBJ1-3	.	CASSLDRGDTIYF	TGTGCCAGCAGCTTGGACAGGGGGGACACCATATATTTT
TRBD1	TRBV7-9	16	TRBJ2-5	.	CASSLGDRGIQETQYF	TGTGCCAGCAGCTTAGGGGACAGGGGAATTCAAGAGACCCAGTACTTC
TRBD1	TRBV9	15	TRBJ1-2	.	CASSGPNRGGYGYTF	TGTGCCAGCAGCGGACCGAACAGGGGTGGCTATGGCTACACCTTC
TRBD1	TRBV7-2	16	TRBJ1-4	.	CASSLGQGISNEKLFF	TGTGCCAGCAGCCTGGGACAGGGGATTTCTAATGAAAAACTGTTTTTT
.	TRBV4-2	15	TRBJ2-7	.	CASSQASLNSYEQYF	TGTGCCAGCAGCCAAGCAAGCTTAAACTCCTACGAGCAGTACTTC
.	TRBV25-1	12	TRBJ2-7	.	CASSDRSHEQYF	TGTGCCAGCAGTGACAGATCCCACGAGCAGTACTTC
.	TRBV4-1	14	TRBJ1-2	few	CASSDPLPTDGYTF	TGCGCCAGCAGCGACCCACTACCTACTGATGGCTACACCTTC
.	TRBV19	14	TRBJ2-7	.	CASSEGREGNEQYF	TGTGCCAGTAGTGAAGGCAGGGAAGGGAACGAGCAGTACTTC
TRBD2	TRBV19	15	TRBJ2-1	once	CASSIGSGGVSEQFF	TGTGCCAGTAGTATAGGAAGTGGGGGGGTCAGTGAGCAGTTCTTC
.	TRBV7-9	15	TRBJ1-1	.	CASSQTPGARSEAFF	TGTGCCAGCAGCCAAACCCCAGGGGCGCGAAGTGAAGCTTTCTTT
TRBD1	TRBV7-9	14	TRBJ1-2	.	CASSLGQKLYGYTF	TGTGCCAGCAGTTTGGGACAGAAACTTTATGGCTACACCTTC